This is a list of T cell receptor beta chains from one sample in a study of PD-1 blockade in classical Hodgkin lymphoma. Method: immunoSEQ multiplex PCR; TCRdb's copy keeps in-frame clones and lacks some. This table has over 90,000 clones, about 88% appearing once. This sample comprised peripheral blood mononuclear cells (PBMCs), obtained before the second cycle of nivolumab. The receptors shown here come from a human donor with classical Hodgkin lymphoma. Both conserved end residues are part of each CDR3. The order of the fields is CDR3 DNA, CDR3 protein, V gene, D gene, J gene, clone size. A D gene is named only where the DNA matches it firmly. A row's size may be missing; if present it is once, few, many or a size class.

CDR3 DNA: TGTGCTAGTGGTTTGGTTCCCCCTGGAGGCTACACCTTC
CDR3 protein: CASGLVPPGGYTF
V gene: TRBV12-5
D gene: .
J gene: TRBJ1-2
clone size: few

CDR3 DNA: TGTGCCAGCTCAGCACAGTTTATGAACACCGGGGAGCTGTTTTTT
CDR3 protein: CASSAQFMNTGELFF
V gene: TRBV18
D gene: .
J gene: TRBJ2-2
clone size: .

CDR3 DNA: TGTGCCAGCAGCTCCCAATATGGGGCGGGAGGTTTAGATACGCAGTATTTT
CDR3 protein: CASSSQYGAGGLDTQYF
V gene: TRBV11-2
D gene: TRBD2
J gene: TRBJ2-3
clone size: .

CDR3 DNA: TGTGCCAGCAGTTGGAGGGGATCGCACACCGGGGAGCTGTTTTTT
CDR3 protein: CASSWRGSHTGELFF
V gene: TRBV6-5
D gene: .
J gene: TRBJ2-2
clone size: .

CDR3 DNA: TGTGCCATCAGCGCCGACAGGGAAACTGAAGCTTTCTTT
CDR3 protein: CAISADRETEAFF
V gene: TRBV10-3
D gene: TRBD1
J gene: TRBJ1-1
clone size: .

CDR3 DNA: TGCAGCGTTGGCTGGGGGTACCCCTACGAGCAGTACTTC
CDR3 protein: CSVGWGYPYEQYF
V gene: TRBV29-1
D gene: .
J gene: TRBJ2-7
clone size: .

CDR3 DNA: TGCAGCGTTGCGGGGTGGGCCAAAAACATTCAGTACTTC
CDR3 protein: CSVAGWAKNIQYF
V gene: TRBV29-1
D gene: .
J gene: TRBJ2-4
clone size: once

CDR3 DNA: TGTGCCATCGGCCGACAGGGGGACTACGAGCAGTACTTC
CDR3 protein: CAIGRQGDYEQYF
V gene: TRBV10-3
D gene: TRBD1
J gene: TRBJ2-7
clone size: .

CDR3 DNA: TGCGCCAGCAGACCCGGCGGCGTTGGGCCTAGCGGACCCAATGAGCAGTTCTTC
CDR3 protein: CASRPGGVGPSGPNEQFF
V gene: TRBV10-1
D gene: TRBD2
J gene: TRBJ2-1
clone size: once

CDR3 DNA: TGTGCCACATCGGAGGAGGGTGGCGAGCAGTACTTC
CDR3 protein: CATSEEGGEQYF
V gene: TRBV18
D gene: .
J gene: TRBJ2-7
clone size: .

CDR3 DNA: TGTGCCAGTAGTGCCCGACAGCGGTATGGTTACACCTTC
CDR3 protein: CASSARQRYGYTF
V gene: TRBV19
D gene: .
J gene: TRBJ1-2
clone size: once

CDR3 DNA: TGTGCCAGCAGTTCCGCCCCAGGGGCAGAGACCCAGTACTTC
CDR3 protein: CASSSAPGAETQYF
V gene: TRBV7-8
D gene: .
J gene: TRBJ2-5
clone size: .

CDR3 DNA: TGTGCCAGCAAGCTCCGCGAGAGCAATCAGCCCCAGCATTTT
CDR3 protein: CASKLRESNQPQHF
V gene: TRBV28
D gene: .
J gene: TRBJ1-5
clone size: .

CDR3 DNA: TGTGCCAGCAGTGTAAACAGGTCAAATCTGGGTTCACCCCTCCACTTT
CDR3 protein: CASSVNRSNLGSPLHF
V gene: TRBV6-1
D gene: .
J gene: TRBJ1-6
clone size: .

CDR3 DNA: TGTGCCAGTAGTATAGGGCAGGTCAGGGCCAATCAGCCCCAGCATTTT
CDR3 protein: CASSIGQVRANQPQHF
V gene: TRBV19
D gene: .
J gene: TRBJ1-5
clone size: .

CDR3 DNA: TGTGCCAGCAGTGAGGGGCAGCCTAACTATGGCTACACCTTC
CDR3 protein: CASSEGQPNYGYTF
V gene: TRBV2
D gene: .
J gene: TRBJ1-2
clone size: .

CDR3 DNA: TGCAGCGTTGAAAGGGGATTCACTGAAGCTTTCTTT
CDR3 protein: CSVERGFTEAFF
V gene: TRBV29-1
D gene: .
J gene: TRBJ1-1
clone size: .

CDR3 DNA: TGTGCCAGCAGCCAAGAAGACAGGGATTATTCACCCCTCCACTTT
CDR3 protein: CASSQEDRDYSPLHF
V gene: TRBV4-2
D gene: TRBD1
J gene: TRBJ1-6
clone size: .

CDR3 DNA: TGTGCCAGCAGTCCACACAGCCTAGAGGGGATATTCAATGAGCAGTTCTTC
CDR3 protein: CASSPHSLEGIFNEQFF
V gene: TRBV27
D gene: .
J gene: TRBJ2-1
clone size: .

CDR3 DNA: TGTGCCAGCAGCTCGACATCGATTGACTATGGCTACACCTTC
CDR3 protein: CASSSTSIDYGYTF
V gene: TRBV5-4
D gene: .
J gene: TRBJ1-2
clone size: once

CDR3 DNA: TGTGCCAGCAGTGAGAGGGGCGGCGTTAGCACAGATACGCAGTATTTT
CDR3 protein: CASSERGGVSTDTQYF
V gene: TRBV6-1
D gene: .
J gene: TRBJ2-3
clone size: .

CDR3 DNA: TGTGCCAGCAGCTTAGGGACCTTGGGAGGTGAAAAACTGTTTTTT
CDR3 protein: CASSLGTLGGEKLFF
V gene: TRBV7-9
D gene: .
J gene: TRBJ1-4
clone size: many

CDR3 DNA: TGTGCCTGGAGTGCCCATCCTAGCGGGAGGTATTACTTC
CDR3 protein: CAWSAHPSGRYYF
V gene: TRBV30
D gene: TRBD2
J gene: TRBJ2-4
clone size: .

CDR3 DNA: TGTGCCACCAGGTTAGCGGGAGGCTCCTACAATGAGCAGTTCTTC
CDR3 protein: CATRLAGGSYNEQFF
V gene: TRBV15
D gene: TRBD2
J gene: TRBJ2-1
clone size: .

CDR3 DNA: TGTGCCAGCAGTTTTTCAGTAGCGGGAGGTGCCTACGAGCAGTACTTC
CDR3 protein: CASSFSVAGGAYEQYF
V gene: TRBV28
D gene: TRBD2
J gene: TRBJ2-7
clone size: once

CDR3 DNA: TGTGCCAGCAGTTCCCAGGGGGCTAGCACCGGGGAGCTGTTTTTT
CDR3 protein: CASSSQGASTGELFF
V gene: TRBV6-6
D gene: TRBD1
J gene: TRBJ2-2
clone size: .

CDR3 DNA: TGTGCCAGCACTGGGCAGGGGCGCTACGAGCAGTACTTC
CDR3 protein: CASTGQGRYEQYF
V gene: TRBV27
D gene: .
J gene: TRBJ2-7
clone size: .

CDR3 DNA: TGCGCCAGCCAACCGGGACACTTTAATTCACCCCTCCACTTT
CDR3 protein: CASQPGHFNSPLHF
V gene: TRBV10-2
D gene: .
J gene: TRBJ1-6
clone size: once

CDR3 DNA: TGCGCCAGCAGCCAAGTTGGGCAACGCACTGAAGCTTTCTTT
CDR3 protein: CASSQVGQRTEAFF
V gene: TRBV4-1
D gene: .
J gene: TRBJ1-1
clone size: few

CDR3 DNA: TGTGCCAGCAGCTTCGTGGGACTCAATCAGCCCCAGCATTTT
CDR3 protein: CASSFVGLNQPQHF
V gene: TRBV7-8
D gene: .
J gene: TRBJ1-5
clone size: .

CDR3 DNA: TGTGCCAGCAGCTTAGATGGTGTACAGCCCCAGCATTTT
CDR3 protein: CASSLDGVQPQHF
V gene: TRBV7-6
D gene: .
J gene: TRBJ1-5
clone size: .

CDR3 DNA: TGTGCCACCAGCAGAGGTGATCGGCCCCAGCATTTT
CDR3 protein: CATSRGDRPQHF
V gene: TRBV15
D gene: .
J gene: TRBJ1-5
clone size: .

CDR3 DNA: TGTGCCAGTAGCACCGGGACATCCTACGAGCAGTACTTC
CDR3 protein: CASSTGTSYEQYF
V gene: TRBV19
D gene: .
J gene: TRBJ2-7
clone size: .

CDR3 DNA: TGTGCCAGCTCACGACAGGGTTTAGGCACAGATACGCAGTATTTT
CDR3 protein: CASSRQGLGTDTQYF
V gene: TRBV18
D gene: TRBD1
J gene: TRBJ2-3
clone size: .

CDR3 DNA: TGTGCCAGCAGCTTTGCCGAGGGGGCGCGGGATGAGCAGTTCTTC
CDR3 protein: CASSFAEGARDEQFF
V gene: TRBV7-3
D gene: TRBD1
J gene: TRBJ2-1
clone size: .

CDR3 DNA: TGTGCCAGCAGCGACGAGCGGGAAGGATACAATGAGCAGTTCTTC
CDR3 protein: CASSDEREGYNEQFF
V gene: TRBV2
D gene: TRBD2
J gene: TRBJ2-1
clone size: .

CDR3 DNA: TGTGCCAGTAGTTCCGGGACACCTAGCCTCCACGAGCAGTACTTC
CDR3 protein: CASSSGTPSLHEQYF
V gene: TRBV19
D gene: .
J gene: TRBJ2-7
clone size: .

CDR3 DNA: TGTGCCAGCAGTGATGGGACTAGCGGGAGAGGGCGGAACTTC
CDR3 protein: CASSDGTSGRGRNF
V gene: TRBV2
D gene: TRBD2
J gene: TRBJ2-7
clone size: .